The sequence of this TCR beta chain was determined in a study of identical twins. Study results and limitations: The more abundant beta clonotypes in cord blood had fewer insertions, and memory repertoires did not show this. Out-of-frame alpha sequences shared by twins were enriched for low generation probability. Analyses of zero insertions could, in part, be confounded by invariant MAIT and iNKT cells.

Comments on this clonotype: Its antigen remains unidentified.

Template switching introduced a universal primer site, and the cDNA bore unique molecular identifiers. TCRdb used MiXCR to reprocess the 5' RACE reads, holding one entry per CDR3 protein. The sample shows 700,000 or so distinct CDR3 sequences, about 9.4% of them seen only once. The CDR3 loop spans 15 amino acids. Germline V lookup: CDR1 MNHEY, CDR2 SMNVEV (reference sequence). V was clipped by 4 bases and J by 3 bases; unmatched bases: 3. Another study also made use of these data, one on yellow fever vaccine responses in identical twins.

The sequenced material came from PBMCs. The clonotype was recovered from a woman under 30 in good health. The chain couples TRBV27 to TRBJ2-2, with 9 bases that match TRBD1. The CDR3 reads CASSWTGDYTGELFF. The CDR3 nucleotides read TGTGCCAGCAGTTGGACAGGGGATTACACCGGGGAGCTGTTTTTT.